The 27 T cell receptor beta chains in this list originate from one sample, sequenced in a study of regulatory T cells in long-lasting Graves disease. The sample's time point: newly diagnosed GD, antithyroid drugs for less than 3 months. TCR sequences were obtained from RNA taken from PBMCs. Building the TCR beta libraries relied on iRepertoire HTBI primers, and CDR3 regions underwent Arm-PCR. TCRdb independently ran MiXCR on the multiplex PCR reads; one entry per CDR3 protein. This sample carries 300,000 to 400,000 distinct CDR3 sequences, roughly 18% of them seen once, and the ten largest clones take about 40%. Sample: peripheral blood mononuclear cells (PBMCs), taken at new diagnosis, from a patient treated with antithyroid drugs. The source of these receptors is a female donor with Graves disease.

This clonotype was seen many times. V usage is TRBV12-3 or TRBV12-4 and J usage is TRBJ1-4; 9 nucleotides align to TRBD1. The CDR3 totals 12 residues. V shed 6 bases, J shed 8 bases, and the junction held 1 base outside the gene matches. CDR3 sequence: CASRTGGEKLFF. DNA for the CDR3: TGTGCCAGCAGGACAGGGGGGGAAAAACTGTTTTTT.

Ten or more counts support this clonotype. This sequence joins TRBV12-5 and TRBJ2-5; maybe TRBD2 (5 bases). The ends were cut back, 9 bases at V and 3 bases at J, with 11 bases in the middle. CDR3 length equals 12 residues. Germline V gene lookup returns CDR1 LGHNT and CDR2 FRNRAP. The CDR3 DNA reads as TGTGCTAGCGAGGGCCTCGAAGAGACCCAGTACTTC. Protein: CASEGLEETQYF.

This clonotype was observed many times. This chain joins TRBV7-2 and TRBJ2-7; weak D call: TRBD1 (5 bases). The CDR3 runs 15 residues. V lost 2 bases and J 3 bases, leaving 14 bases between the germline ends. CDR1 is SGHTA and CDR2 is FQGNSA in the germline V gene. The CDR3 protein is CASSLQRRRGYEQYF. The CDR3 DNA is TGTGCCAGCAGCTTACAGAGGAGAAGGGGCTACGAGCAGTACTTC.

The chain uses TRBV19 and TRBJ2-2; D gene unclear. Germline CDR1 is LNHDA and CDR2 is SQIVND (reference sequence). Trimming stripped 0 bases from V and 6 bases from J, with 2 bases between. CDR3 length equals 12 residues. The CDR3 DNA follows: TGTGCCAGTAGTATAGATCCCGGGGAGCTGTTTTTT. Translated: CASSIDPGELFF.

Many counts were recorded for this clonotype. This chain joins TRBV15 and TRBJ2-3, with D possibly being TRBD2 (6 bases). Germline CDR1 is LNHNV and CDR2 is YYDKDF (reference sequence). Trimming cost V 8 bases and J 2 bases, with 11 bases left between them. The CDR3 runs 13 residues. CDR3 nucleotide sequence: TGTGCCACCGGCCCGGGGGACACAGATACGCAGTATTTT. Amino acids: CATGPGDTDTQYF.

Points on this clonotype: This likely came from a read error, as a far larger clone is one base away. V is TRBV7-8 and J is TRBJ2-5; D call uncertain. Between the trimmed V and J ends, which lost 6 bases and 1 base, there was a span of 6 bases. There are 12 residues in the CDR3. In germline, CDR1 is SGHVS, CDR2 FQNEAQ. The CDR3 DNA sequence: TGTGCCAGCAGACCCGTCCAAGAGACCCAGTACTTC. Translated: CASRPVQETQYF.

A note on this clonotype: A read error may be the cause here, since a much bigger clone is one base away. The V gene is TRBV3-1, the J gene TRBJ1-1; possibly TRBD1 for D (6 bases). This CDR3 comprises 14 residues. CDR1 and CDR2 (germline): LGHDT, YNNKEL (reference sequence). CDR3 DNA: TGTGCCAGCAACCAAGATCGGGGACACCCTGAAGCTTTCTTT. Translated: CASNQDRGHPEAFF.

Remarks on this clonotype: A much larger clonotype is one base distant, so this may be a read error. The CDR3 DNA reads as TGTGCCTGGTCACGTACAACGGGGGCTTTCTTT. Encoded protein: CAWSRTTGAFF. The chain is built from TRBV30 and TRBJ1-1; D gene unclear. The CDR3 consists of 11 residues. Germline V gene data show CDR1 as GTSNPN and CDR2 as SVGIG (reference sequence). Trimming removed 5 bases from V and 11 bases from J, with 15 bases in between.

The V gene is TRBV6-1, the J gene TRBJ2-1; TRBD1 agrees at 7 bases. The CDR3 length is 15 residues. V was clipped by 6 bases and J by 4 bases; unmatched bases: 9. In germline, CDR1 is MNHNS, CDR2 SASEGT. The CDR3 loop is CASSQRTGAYNEQFF. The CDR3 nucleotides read TGTGCCAGCAGCCAAAGGACAGGAGCTTACAATGAGCAGTTCTTC.

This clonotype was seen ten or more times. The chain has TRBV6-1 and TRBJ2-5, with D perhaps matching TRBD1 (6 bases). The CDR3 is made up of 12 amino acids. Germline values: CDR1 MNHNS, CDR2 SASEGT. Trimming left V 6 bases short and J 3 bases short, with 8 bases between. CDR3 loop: CASRDRKETQYF. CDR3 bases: TGTGCCAGCAGGGACAGAAAAGAGACCCAGTACTTC.

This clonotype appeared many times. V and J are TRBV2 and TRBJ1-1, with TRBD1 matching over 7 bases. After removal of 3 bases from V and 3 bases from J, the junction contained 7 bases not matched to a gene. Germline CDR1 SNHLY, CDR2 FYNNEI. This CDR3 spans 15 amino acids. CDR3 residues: CASSDWQGGDTEAFF. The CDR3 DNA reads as TGTGCCAGCAGTGATTGGCAGGGGGGCGACACTGAAGCTTTCTTT.

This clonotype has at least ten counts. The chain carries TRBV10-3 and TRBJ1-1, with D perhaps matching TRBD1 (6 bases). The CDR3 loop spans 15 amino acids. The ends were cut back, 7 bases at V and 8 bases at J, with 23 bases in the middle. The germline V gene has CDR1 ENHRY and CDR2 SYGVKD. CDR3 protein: CAITKSGLPGGEAFF. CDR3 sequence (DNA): TGTGCCATCACCAAGTCGGGTCTTCCGGGGGGCGAAGCTTTCTTT.

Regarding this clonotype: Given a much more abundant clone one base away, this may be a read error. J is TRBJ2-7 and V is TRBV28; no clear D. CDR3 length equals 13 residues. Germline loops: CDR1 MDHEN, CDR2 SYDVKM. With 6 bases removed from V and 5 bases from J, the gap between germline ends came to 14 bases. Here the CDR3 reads CASSPLGLHEQYF. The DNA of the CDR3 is TGTGCCAGCAGCCCCCTGGGCCTACACGAGCAGTACTTC.

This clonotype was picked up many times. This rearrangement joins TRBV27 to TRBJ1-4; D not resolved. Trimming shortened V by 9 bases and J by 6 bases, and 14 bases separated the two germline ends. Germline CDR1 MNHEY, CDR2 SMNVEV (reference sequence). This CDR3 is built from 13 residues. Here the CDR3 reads CARRARTDEKLFF. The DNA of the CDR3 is TGTGCCAGGAGGGCAAGGACGGATGAAAAACTGTTTTTT.

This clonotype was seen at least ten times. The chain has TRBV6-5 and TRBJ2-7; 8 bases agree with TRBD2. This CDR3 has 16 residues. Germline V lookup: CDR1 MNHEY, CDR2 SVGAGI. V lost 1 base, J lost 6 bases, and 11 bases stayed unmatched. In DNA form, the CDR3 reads TGTGCCAGCAGTTACTACCGCCCAGCGGGAGTTAGCGAGCAGTACTTC. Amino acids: CASSYYRPAGVSEQYF.

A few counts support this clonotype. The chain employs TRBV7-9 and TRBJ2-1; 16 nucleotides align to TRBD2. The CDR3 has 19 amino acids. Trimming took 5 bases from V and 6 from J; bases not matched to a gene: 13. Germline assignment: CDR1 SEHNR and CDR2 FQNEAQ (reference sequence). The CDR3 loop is CASSHGTSGRARQGNEQFF. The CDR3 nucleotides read TGTGCCAGCAGCCACGGGACTAGCGGGAGGGCCAGACAGGGCAATGAGCAGTTCTTC.

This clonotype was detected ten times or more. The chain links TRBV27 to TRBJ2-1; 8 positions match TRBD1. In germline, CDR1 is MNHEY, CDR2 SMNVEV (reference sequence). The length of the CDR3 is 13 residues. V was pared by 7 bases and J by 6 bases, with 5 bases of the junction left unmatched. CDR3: CASNLQGGNEQFF. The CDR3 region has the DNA TGTGCCAGCAACTTACAGGGGGGCAATGAGCAGTTCTTC.

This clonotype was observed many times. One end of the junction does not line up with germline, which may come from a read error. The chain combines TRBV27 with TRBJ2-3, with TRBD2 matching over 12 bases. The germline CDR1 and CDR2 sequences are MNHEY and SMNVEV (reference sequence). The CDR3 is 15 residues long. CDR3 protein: CASSLGLAGTDTPYF. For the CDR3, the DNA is TGTGCCAGCAGTTTAGGACTAGCGGGAACAGATACGCCGTATTTT.

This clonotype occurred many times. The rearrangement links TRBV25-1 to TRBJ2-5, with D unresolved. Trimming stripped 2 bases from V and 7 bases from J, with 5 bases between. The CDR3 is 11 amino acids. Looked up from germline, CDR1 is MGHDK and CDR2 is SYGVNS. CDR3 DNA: TGTGCCAGCAGTGAAGAGCGGACCCAGTACTTC. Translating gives CASSEERTQYF. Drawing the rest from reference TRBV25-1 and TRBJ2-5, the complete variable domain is EADIYQTPRYLVIGTGKKITLECSQTMGHDKMYWYQQDPGMELHLIHYSYGVNSTEKGDLSSESTVSRIRTEHFPLTLESARPSHTSQYLCASSEERTQYFGPGTRLLVL.

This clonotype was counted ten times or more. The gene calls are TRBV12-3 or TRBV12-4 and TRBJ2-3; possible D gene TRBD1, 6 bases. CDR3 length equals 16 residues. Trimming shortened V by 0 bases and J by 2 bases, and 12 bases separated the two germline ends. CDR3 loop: CASSLAQGSHTDTQYF. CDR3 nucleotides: TGTGCCAGCAGTTTAGCGCAGGGGTCCCACACAGATACGCAGTATTTT.

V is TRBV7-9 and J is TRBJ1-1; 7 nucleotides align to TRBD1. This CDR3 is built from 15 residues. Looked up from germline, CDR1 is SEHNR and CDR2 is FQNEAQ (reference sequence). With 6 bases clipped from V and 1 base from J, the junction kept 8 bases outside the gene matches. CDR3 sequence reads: CASRHSGTENTEAFF. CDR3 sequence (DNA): TGTGCCAGCAGGCACTCCGGGACAGAGAACACTGAAGCTTTCTTT.

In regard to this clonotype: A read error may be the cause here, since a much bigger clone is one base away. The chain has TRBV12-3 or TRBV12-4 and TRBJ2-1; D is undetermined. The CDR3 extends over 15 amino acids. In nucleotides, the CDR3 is TGTACCAGCATCCTCTCGGCTGCGGAAGTCAATGAGCAGTTCTTC. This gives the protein CTSILSAAEVNEQFF.

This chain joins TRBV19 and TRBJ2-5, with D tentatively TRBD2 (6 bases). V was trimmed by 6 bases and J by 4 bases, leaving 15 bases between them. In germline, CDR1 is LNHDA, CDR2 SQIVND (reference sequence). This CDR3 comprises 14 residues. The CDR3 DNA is TGTGCCAGTAGCGAACTGGGACTGGGAGAGACCCAGTACTTC. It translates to CASSELGLGETQYF.

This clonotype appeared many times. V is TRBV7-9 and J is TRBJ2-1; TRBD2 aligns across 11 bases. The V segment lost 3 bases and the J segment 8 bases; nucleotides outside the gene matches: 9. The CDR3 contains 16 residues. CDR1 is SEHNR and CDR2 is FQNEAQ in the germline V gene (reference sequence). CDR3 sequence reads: CASSLKLAGEGDEQFF. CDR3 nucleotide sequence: TGTGCCAGCAGCTTGAAACTAGCGGGAGAGGGGGATGAGCAGTTCTTC.

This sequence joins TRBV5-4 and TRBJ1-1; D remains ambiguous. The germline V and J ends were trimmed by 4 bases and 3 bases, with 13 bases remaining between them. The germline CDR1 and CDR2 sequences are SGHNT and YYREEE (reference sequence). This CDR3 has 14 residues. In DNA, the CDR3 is TGTGCCAGCAGCGCACGAAGAGACGACACTGAAGCTTTCTTT. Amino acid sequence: CASSARRDDTEAFF.

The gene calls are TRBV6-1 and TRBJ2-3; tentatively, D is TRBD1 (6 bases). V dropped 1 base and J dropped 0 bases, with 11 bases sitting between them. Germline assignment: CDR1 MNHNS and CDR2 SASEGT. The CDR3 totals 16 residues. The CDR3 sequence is CASSEVGHWSTDTQYF. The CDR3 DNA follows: TGTGCCAGCAGTGAAGTGGGACACTGGAGCACAGATACGCAGTATTTT.

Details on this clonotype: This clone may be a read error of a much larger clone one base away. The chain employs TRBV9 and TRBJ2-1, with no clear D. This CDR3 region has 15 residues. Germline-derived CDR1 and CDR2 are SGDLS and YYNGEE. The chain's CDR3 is CASSERPTASLEQCF. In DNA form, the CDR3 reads TGTGCCAGCAGCGAGAGACCCACGGCTAGTCTTGAGCAGTGCTTC.